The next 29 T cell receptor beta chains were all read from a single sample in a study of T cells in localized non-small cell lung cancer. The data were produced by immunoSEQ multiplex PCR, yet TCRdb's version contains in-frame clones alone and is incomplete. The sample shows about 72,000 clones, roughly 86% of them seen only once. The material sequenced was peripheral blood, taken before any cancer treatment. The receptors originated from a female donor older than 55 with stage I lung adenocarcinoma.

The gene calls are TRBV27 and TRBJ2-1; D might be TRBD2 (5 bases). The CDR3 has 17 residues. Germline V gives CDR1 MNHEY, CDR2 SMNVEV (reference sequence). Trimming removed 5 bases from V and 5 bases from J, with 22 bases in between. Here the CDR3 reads CASSPLAFGPPHNEQFF. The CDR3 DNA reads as TGTGCCAGCAGTCCTCTAGCTTTCGGGCCGCCCCACAATGAGCAGTTCTTC.

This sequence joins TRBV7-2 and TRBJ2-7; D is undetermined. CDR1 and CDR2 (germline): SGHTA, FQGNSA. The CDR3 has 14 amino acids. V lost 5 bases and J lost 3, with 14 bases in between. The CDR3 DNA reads TGTGCCAGCAGCCTTCTAGAAAGACACTACGAGCAGTACTTC. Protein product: CASSLLERHYEQYF. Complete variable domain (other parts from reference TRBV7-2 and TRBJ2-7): GAGVSQSPSNKVTEKGKDVELRCDPISGHTALYWYRQSLGQGLEFLIYFQGNSAPDKSGLPSDRFSAERTGGSVSTLTIQRTQQEDSAVYLCASSLLERHYEQYFGPGTRLTVT.

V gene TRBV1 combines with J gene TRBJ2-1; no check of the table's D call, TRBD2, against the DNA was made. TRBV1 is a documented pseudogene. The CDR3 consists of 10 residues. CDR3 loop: CTGGSDEQFF. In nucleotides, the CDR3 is TGCACTGGGGGGAGTGATGAGCAGTTCTTC.

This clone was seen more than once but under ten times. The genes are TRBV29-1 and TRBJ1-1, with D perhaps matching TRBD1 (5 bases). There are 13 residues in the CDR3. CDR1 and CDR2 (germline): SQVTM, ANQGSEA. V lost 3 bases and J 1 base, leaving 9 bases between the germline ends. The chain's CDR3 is CSVEQGGNTEAFF. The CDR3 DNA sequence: TGCAGCGTTGAGCAGGGAGGGAACACTGAAGCTTTCTTT.

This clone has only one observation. DNA for the CDR3: TGTGCCAGTAGTATAGGGCGGAGCTCTGGAAACACCATATATTTT. It is translated as CASSIGRSSGNTIYF. The chain carries TRBV19 and TRBJ1-3; no clear D. CDR3 length: 15 residues. CDR1 and CDR2 from the germline V gene are LNHDA and SQIVND (reference sequence). V dropped 1 base and J dropped 0 bases, with 7 bases sitting between them.

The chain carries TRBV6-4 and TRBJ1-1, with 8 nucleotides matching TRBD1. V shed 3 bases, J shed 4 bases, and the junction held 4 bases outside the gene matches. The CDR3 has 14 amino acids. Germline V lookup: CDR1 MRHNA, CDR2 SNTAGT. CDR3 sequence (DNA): TGTGCCAGCAGTGAGGACGACAGGGGCACTGAAGCTTTCTTT. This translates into CASSEDDRGTEAFF.

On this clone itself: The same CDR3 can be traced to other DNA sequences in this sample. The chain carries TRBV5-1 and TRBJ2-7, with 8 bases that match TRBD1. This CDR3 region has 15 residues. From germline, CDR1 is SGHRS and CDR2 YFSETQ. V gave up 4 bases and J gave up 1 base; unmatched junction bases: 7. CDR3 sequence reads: CASSPGTGLSYEQYF. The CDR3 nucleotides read TGCGCCAGCAGCCCCGGGACAGGACTGTCCTACGAGCAGTACTTC.

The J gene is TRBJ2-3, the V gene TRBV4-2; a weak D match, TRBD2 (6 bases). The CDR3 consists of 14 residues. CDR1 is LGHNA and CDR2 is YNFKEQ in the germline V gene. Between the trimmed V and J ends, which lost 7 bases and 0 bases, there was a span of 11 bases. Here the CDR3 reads CASNFGTSTDTQYF. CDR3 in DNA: TGTGCCAGCAATTTCGGGACTAGCACAGATACGCAGTATTTT.

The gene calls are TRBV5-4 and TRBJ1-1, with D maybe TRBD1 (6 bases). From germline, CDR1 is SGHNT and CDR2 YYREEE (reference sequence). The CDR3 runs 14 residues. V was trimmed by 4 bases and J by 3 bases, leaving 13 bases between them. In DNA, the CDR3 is TGTGCCAGCAGCCCTAGAGGGGGTTACACTGAAGCTTTCTTT. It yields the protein CASSPRGGYTEAFF. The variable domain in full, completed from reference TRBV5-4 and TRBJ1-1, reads ETGVTQSPTHLIKTRGQQVTLRCSSQSGHNTVSWYQQALGQGPQFIFQYYREEENGRGNFPPRFSGLQFPNYSSELNVNALELDDSALYLCASSPRGGYTEAFFGQGTRLTVV.

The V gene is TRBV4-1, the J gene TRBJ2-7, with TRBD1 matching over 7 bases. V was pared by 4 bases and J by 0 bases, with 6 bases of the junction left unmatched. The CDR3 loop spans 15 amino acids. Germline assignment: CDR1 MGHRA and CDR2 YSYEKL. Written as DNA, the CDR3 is TGCGCCAGCAGCCGAGTGGGACAGAACTCCTACGAGCAGTACTTC. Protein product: CASSRVGQNSYEQYF.

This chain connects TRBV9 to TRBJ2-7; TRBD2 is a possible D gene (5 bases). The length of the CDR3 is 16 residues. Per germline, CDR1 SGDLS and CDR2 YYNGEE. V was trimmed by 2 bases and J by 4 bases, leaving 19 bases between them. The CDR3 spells CASSVGRLPGFYEQYF. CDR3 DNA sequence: TGTGCCAGCAGCGTTGGGAGACTGCCAGGTTTTTACGAGCAGTACTTC.

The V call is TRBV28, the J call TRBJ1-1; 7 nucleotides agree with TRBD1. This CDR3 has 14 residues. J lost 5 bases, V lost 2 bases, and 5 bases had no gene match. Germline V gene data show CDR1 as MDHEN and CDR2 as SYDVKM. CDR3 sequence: CASSLGTARTEAFF. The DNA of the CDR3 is TGTGCCAGCAGTTTAGGGACAGCAAGGACTGAAGCTTTCTTT.

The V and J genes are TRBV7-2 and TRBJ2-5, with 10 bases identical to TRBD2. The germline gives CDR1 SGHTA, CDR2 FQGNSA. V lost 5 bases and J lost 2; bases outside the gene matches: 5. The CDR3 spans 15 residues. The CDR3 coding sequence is TGTGCCAGCAGCCGACGGACTAGCGGACAAGAGACCCAGTACTTC. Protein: CASSRRTSGQETQYF. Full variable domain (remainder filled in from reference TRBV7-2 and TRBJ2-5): GAGVSQSPSNKVTEKGKDVELRCDPISGHTALYWYRQSLGQGLEFLIYFQGNSAPDKSGLPSDRFSAERTGGSVSTLTIQRTQQEDSAVYLCASSRRTSGQETQYFGPGTRLLVL.

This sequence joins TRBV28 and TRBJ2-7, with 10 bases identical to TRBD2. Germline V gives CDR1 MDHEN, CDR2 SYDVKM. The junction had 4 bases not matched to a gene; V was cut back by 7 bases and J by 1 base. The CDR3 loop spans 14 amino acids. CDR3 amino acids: CASNPAGGSYEQYF. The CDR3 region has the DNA TGTGCCAGCAATCCAGCGGGAGGGTCCTACGAGCAGTACTTC.

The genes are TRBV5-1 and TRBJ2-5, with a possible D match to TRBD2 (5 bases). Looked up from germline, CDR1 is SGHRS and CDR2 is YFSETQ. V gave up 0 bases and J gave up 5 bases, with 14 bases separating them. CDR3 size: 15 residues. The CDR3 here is CASSLAPASRETQYF. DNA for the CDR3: TGCGCCAGCAGCTTGGCCCCGGCTAGCCGGGAGACCCAGTACTTC. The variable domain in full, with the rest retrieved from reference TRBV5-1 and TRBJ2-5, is KAGVTQTPRYLIKTRGQQVTLSCSPISGHRSVSWYQQTPGQGLQFLFEYFSETQRNKGNFPGRFSGRQFSNSRSEMNVSTLELGDSALYLCASSLAPASRETQYFGPGTRLLVL.

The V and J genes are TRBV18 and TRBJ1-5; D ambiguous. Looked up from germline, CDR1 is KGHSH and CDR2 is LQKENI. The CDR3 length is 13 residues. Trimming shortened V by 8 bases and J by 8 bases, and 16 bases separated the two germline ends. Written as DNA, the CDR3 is TGTGCCAGCGCGAATCCAGGCGCGGAGCCCCAGCATTTT. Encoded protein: CASANPGAEPQHF.

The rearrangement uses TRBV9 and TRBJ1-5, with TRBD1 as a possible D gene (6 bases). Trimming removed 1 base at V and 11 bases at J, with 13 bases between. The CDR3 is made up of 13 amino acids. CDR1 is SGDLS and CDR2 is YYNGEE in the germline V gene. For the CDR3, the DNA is TGTGCCAGCAGCGTAAGAGGGGACACGACCCAGCATTTT. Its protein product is CASSVRGDTTQHF.

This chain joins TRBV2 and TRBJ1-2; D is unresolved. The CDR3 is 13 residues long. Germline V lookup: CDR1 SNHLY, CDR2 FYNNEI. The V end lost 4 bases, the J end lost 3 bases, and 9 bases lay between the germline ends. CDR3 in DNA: TGTGCCAGCAGTGGTCGGCCGCACTATGGCTACACCTTC. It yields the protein CASSGRPHYGYTF.

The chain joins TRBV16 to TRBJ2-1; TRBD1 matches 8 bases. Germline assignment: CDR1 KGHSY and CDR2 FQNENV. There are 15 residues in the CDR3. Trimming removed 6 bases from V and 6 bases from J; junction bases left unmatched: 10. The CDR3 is CASRLAGGLGNEQFF. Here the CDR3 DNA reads TGTGCCAGCAGACTCGCAGGGGGCTTAGGCAATGAGCAGTTCTTC.

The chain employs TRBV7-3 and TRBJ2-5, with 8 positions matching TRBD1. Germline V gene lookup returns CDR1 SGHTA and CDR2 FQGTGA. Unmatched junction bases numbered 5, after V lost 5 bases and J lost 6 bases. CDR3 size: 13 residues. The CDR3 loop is CASSAGQGQTQYF. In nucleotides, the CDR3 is TGTGCCAGCAGCGCCGGACAGGGACAGACCCAGTACTTC. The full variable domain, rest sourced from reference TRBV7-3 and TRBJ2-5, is GAGVSQTPSNKVTEKGKYVELRCDPISGHTALYWYRQSLGQGPEFLIYFQGTGAADDSGLPNDRFFAVRPEGSVSTLKIQRTERGDSAVYLCASSAGQGQTQYFGPGTRLLVL.

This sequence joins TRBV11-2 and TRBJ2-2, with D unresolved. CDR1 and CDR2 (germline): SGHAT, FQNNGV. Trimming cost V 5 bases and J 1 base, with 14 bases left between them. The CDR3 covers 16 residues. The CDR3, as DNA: TGTGCCAGCAGCCTTAGGAGTTCCCTGAACACCGGGGAGCTGTTTTTT. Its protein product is CASSLRSSLNTGELFF.

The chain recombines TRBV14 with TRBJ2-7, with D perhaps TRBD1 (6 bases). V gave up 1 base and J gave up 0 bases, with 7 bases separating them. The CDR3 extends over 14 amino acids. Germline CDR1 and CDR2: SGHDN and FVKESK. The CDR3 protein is CASSQVRGSYEQYF. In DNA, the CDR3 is TGTGCCAGCAGCCAAGTCAGGGGCTCCTACGAGCAGTACTTC.

This chain's CDR3 is CASSELAGRDTQYF. CDR3 sequence (DNA): TGTGCCAGCAGTGAACTAGCGGGGAGGGATACGCAGTATTTT. The chain uses TRBV6-1 and TRBJ2-3; TRBD2 matches 9 bases. CDR3 length equals 14 residues. After removal of 2 bases from V and 6 bases from J, the junction contained 3 bases not matched to a gene. Looked up from germline, CDR1 is MNHNS and CDR2 is SASEGT.

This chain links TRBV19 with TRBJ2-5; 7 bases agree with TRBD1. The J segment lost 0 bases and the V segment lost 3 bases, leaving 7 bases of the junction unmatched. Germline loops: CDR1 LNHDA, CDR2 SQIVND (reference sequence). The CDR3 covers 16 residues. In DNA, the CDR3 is TGTGCCAGTAGTATGTGGTGGGACAGAAACCAAGAGACCCAGTACTTC. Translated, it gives CASSMWWDRNQETQYF.

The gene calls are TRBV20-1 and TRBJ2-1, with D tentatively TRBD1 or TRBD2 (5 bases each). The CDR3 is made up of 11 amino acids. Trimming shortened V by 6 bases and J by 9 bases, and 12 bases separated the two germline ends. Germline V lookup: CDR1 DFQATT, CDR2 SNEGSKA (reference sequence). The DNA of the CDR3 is TGCAGTGCATGGGGGAGCAGTGAGCAGTTCTTC. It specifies CSAWGSSEQFF.

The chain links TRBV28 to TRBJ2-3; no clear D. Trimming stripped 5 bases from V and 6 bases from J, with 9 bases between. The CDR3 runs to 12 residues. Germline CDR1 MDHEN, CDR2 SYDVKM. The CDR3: CASSPTADTQYF. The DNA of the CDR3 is TGTGCCAGCAGTCCCACCGCCGATACGCAGTATTTT.

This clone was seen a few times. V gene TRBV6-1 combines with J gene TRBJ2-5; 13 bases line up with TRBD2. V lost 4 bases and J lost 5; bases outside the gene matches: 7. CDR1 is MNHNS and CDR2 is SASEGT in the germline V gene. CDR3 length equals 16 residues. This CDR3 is CASSVGTSGTVETQYF. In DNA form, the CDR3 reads TGTGCCAGCAGTGTCGGGACTAGCGGGACGGTCGAGACCCAGTACTTC.

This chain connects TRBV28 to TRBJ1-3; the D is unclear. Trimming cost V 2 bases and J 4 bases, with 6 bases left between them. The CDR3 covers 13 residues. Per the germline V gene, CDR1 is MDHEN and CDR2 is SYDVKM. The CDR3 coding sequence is TGTGCCAGCAGTTTACAGCGGGGAAACACCATATATTTT. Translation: CASSLQRGNTIYF. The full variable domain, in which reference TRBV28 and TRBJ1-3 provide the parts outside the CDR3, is DVKVTQSSRYLVKRTGEKVFLECVQDMDHENMFWYRQDPGLGLRLIYFSYDVKMKEKGDIPEGYSVSREKKERFSLILESASTNQTSMYLCASSLQRGNTIYFGEGSWLTVV.

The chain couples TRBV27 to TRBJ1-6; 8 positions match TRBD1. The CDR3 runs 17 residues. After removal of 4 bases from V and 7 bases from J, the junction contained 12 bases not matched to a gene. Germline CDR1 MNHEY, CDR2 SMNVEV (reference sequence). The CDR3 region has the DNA TGTGCCAGCAGTTCACAACAGGGGGTCTTTCGGAATTCACCCCTCCACTTT. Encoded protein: CASSSQQGVFRNSPLHF.